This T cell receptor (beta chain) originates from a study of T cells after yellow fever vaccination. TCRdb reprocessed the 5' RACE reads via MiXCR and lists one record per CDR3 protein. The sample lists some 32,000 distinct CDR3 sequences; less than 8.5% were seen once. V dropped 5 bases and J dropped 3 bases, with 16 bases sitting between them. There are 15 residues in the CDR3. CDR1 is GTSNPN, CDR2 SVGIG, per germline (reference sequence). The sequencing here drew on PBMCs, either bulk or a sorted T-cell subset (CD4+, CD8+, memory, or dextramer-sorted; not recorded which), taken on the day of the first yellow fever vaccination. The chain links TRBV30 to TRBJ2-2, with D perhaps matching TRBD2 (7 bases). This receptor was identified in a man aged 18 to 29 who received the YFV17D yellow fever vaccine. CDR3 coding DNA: TGTGCCTGGGCCCGCGGGGGCTTCGACACCGGGGAGCTGTTTTTT. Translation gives CAWARGGFDTGELFF.